This TCR beta chain was recorded in a study of response to subunit inactivated influenza vaccine. General study results and limits: Few new T cells, the authors suggested, are recruited by each seasonal influenza vaccination.

Of note for this clonotype: Its antigen is undetermined.

TCRdb re-analysed the RT-PCR reads in MiXCR, keeping a single row per CDR3 protein. The sample has fewer than 800,000 distinct CDR3 sequences, about 15% seen once. Sequencing was performed on PBMCs from blood, taken roughly 12 days after vaccination. The TCR comes from a man aged 45-65 years who received an inactivated influenza vaccine.

Here the CDR3 reads CASSWTGNSGNTIYF. DNA for the CDR3: TGTGCCAGCAGTTGGACAGGGAACTCTGGAAACACCATATATTTT. This chain uses TRBV6-5 with TRBJ1-3; 8 positions agree with TRBD1. Trimming removed 4 bases from V and 0 bases from J; junction bases left unmatched: 2. The CDR3 spans 15 residues. Germline V gene lookup returns CDR1 MNHEY and CDR2 SVGAGI.